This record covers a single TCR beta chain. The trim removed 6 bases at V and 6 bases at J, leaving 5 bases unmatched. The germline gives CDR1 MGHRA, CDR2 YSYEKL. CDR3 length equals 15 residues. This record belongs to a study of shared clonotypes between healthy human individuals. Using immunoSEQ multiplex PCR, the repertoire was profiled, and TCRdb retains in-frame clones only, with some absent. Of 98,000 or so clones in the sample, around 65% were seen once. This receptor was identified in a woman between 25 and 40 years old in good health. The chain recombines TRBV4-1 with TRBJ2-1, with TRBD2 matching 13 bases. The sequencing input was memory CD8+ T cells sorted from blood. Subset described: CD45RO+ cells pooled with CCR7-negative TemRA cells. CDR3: CASRSGLAGLNEQFF. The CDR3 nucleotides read TGCGCCAGCAGATCGGGACTAGCGGGACTCAATGAGCAGTTCTTC.